The 18 T cell receptor beta chains in this list originate from one sample, sequenced in a study of T cell repertoires in cytomegalovirus infection. Antigen specificity for these receptors is unknown. TCRdb reanalysed the reads using MiXCR and keeps one entry per CDR3 protein. Among 700,000 to 900,000 distinct CDR3 sequences listed, almost 30% were seen once. Source: cultured CD8+ T cells from PBMCs, taken from culture after CMV antigen stimulation. Every receptor here comes from a human donor in good health (CMV status not recorded). Some clones in this sample may be carry-over from other donors' samples.

CDR3 sequence: CASSFRGGTSNNEQFF. In DNA form, the CDR3 reads TGTGCCAGCAGCTTCCGGGGGGGGACGTCTAACAATGAGCAGTTCTTC. The rearrangement links TRBV7-8 to TRBJ2-1, with 8 nucleotides matching TRBD2. This CDR3 is built from 16 residues. V lost 3 bases, J lost 5 bases, and 9 bases stayed unmatched. Germline V gene data show CDR1 as SGHVS and CDR2 as FQNEAQ.

The chain carries TRBV29-1 and TRBJ1-2, with 7 nucleotides matching TRBD1. Germline-derived CDR1 and CDR2 are SQVTM and ANQGSEA. Trimming cost V 6 bases and J 2 bases; bases outside gene matches: 12. The CDR3 spans 15 residues. The CDR3 nucleotides read TGCAGCGTGACCCTAACAGGACAGGTCAACTATGGCTACACCTTC. Translated: CSVTLTGQVNYGYTF.

This clonotype was seen many times. The chain uses TRBV6-2 or TRBV6-3 and TRBJ2-2; perhaps D is TRBD1 or TRBD2 (5 bases each). Per germline, CDR1 MNHEY and CDR2 SVGEGT. The germline V and J ends were trimmed by 3 bases and 7 bases, with 6 bases remaining between them. This CDR3 is built from 12 residues. CDR3 in DNA: TGTGCCAGCAGTTATGGGGGCGGGGAGCTGTTTTTT. Amino acids: CASSYGGGELFF.

CDR3 protein: CASSLSRFGDGIAKNIQYF. CDR3 coding DNA: TGTGCCAGCAGCCTATCCCGCTTCGGGGACGGAATAGCCAAAAACATTCAGTACTTC. The chain recombines TRBV5-5 with TRBJ2-4; D is perhaps TRBD1 or TRBD2 (5 bases each). The CDR3 is 19 residues long. With 4 bases removed from V and 0 bases from J, the gap between germline ends came to 23 bases. Per the germline V gene, CDR1 is SGHKS and CDR2 is YYEKEE (reference sequence).

This clonotype was counted at least ten times. The rearrangement uses TRBV19 and TRBJ1-5, with D tentatively TRBD1 (5 bases). This CDR3 comprises 13 residues. Germline V gene data show CDR1 as LNHDA and CDR2 as SQIVND (reference sequence). V lost 3 bases, J lost 4 bases, and 7 bases lay in between. CDR3 residues: CASSMGGNQPQHF. CDR3 DNA: TGTGCCAGTAGTATGGGGGGGAATCAGCCCCAGCATTTT.

This clonotype occurred a few times. The germline gene is not matched at one end of the junction; a read error may be the cause. The chain is built from TRBV7-7 and TRBJ2-5; 8 bases are a match to TRBD2. There are 14 residues in the CDR3. Germline V CDR1 and CDR2: SSHAT, FNYEAQ (reference sequence). This CDR3 is CASSFREGEGTQYF. The CDR3 coding sequence is TGTGCTAGCAGCTTCCGGGAGGGCGAGGGGACCCAGTACTTC.

The chain links TRBV7-9 to TRBJ2-3; D is uncertain. The CDR3 length is 15 residues. Trimming removed 5 bases at V and 1 base at J, with 13 bases between. Germline assignment: CDR1 SEHNR and CDR2 FQNEAQ (reference sequence). The CDR3 coding sequence is TGTGCCAGCAGCGTGGCCCCCCAGGGCACAGATACGCAGTATTTT. This translates into CASSVAPQGTDTQYF. Variable domain in full (rest from reference TRBV7-9 and TRBJ2-3): DTGVSQNPRHKITKRGQNVTFRCDPISEHNRLYWYRQTLGQGPEFLTYFQNEAQLEKSRLLSDRFSAERPKGSFSTLEIQRTEQGDSAMYLCASSVAPQGTDTQYFGPGTRLTVL.

The chain employs TRBV20-1 and TRBJ2-7, with TRBD1 identical over 8 bases. This CDR3 is 17 amino acids long. CDR1 and CDR2 from the germline V gene are DFQATT and SNEGSKA (reference sequence). The ends lost 3 bases at V and 3 bases at J; junction bases unmatched: 16. CDR3 amino acids: CSASDPTGESVGYEQYF. CDR3 in DNA: TGCAGTGCTAGTGACCCGACAGGGGAAAGTGTCGGCTACGAGCAGTACTTC.

CDR3 region: CASTLRDRRDTQYF. In nucleotides, the CDR3 is TGTGCCAGCACCCTCCGAGACAGAAGGGATACGCAGTATTTT. This chain joins TRBV28 and TRBJ2-3, with D maybe TRBD1 (5 bases). This CDR3 has 14 amino acids. Germline V gene lookup returns CDR1 MDHEN and CDR2 SYDVKM. Trimming took off 7 bases at V and 6 bases at J, with 17 bases between the two ends.

This chain uses TRBV12-3 or TRBV12-4 with TRBJ1-2; D is unresolved. Between the trimmed V and J ends, which lost 2 bases and 8 bases, there was a span of 9 bases. The CDR3 length is 12 residues. The CDR3 DNA follows: TGTGCCAGCAGTTTATGGCAGGAAGGCTACACCTTC. This translates into CASSLWQEGYTF.

This clonotype was counted only a few times. The chain recombines TRBV5-6 with TRBJ2-7, with D perhaps TRBD1 (6 bases). The V end was cut by 3 bases, the J end by 6 bases, with 16 bases between. Germline assignment: CDR1 SGHDT and CDR2 YYEEEE. CDR3 length: 14 residues. The CDR3 nucleotides are TGTGCCAGCAGCTACGAGGACAGCCCCTTCGAGCAGTACTTC. Translating gives CASSYEDSPFEQYF.

The gene calls are TRBV12-3 or TRBV12-4 and TRBJ2-1; D remains unclear. This CDR3 is 14 amino acids long. The V end lost 6 bases, the J end lost 5 bases, and 14 bases lay between the germline ends. Here the CDR3 reads CASSSYWTHNEQFF. The CDR3 DNA sequence: TGTGCCAGCAGCTCCTATTGGACGCACAATGAGCAGTTCTTC.

This clonotype was seen just once. The chain joins TRBV14 to TRBJ1-6, with unresolved D. CDR1 and CDR2 (germline): SGHDN, FVKESK. Deletions cut 0 bases from V and 9 bases from J, with 9 bases between. This CDR3 has 14 residues. CDR3 sequence (DNA): TGTGCCAGCAGCCAAGATGGCAGGCCTTCACCCCTCCACTTT. It encodes CASSQDGRPSPLHF. The whole variable domain, remainder taken from reference TRBV14 and TRBJ1-6, is EAGVTQFPSHSVIEKGQTVTLRCDPISGHDNLYWYRRVMGKEIKFLLHFVKESKQDESGMPNNRFLAERTGGTYSTLKVQPAELEDSGVYFCASSQDGRPSPLHFGNGTRLTVT.

The V gene is TRBV4-1, the J gene TRBJ1-5; D is possibly TRBD1 (5 bases). This CDR3 spans 15 amino acids. Per the germline V gene, CDR1 is MGHRA and CDR2 is YSYEKL. The V end lost 1 base, the J end lost 0 bases, and 7 bases lay between the germline ends. The CDR3 region is CASSQAGFSNQPQHF. The DNA of the CDR3 is TGCGCCAGCAGCCAAGCAGGGTTTAGCAATCAGCCCCAGCATTTT.

There are many counts of this clonotype. V usage is TRBV5-4 and J usage is TRBJ2-3; 11 nucleotides align to TRBD2. In germline, CDR1 is SGHNT, CDR2 YYREEE (reference sequence). With 3 bases clipped from V and 5 bases from J, the junction kept 5 bases outside the gene matches. The CDR3 length is 15 residues. In nucleotides, the CDR3 is TGTGCCAGCAGCTCGGGACTAGCGGCGATAGATACGCAGTATTTT. Its translation: CASSSGLAAIDTQYF.

The gene calls are TRBV27 and TRBJ2-5; possibly TRBD1 or TRBD2 for D (5 bases each). CDR3 length equals 15 residues. CDR1 and CDR2 from the germline V gene are MNHEY and SMNVEV (reference sequence). Trimming cost V 5 bases and J 5 bases, with 18 bases left between them. In DNA, the CDR3 is TGTGCCAGCAGTGCAAGCTTTGAGGGGTGGGAGACCCAGTACTTC. It is translated as CASSASFEGWETQYF.

This clonotype has more than one count but fewer than ten. The V and J genes are TRBV10-3 and TRBJ1-1; D might be TRBD1 (6 bases). Germline V gives CDR1 ENHRY, CDR2 SYGVKD. The CDR3 has 13 residues. The V and J ends lost 10 bases and 1 base respectively, with 13 bases between them. The chain's CDR3 is CASDRNGNTEAFF. The CDR3 coding sequence is TGTGCCAGCGACAGGAACGGGAACACTGAAGCTTTCTTT.

The CDR3 protein is CASSSDTGNTEAFF. As DNA, the CDR3 is TGTGCCAGCAGTTCGGACACCGGGAACACTGAAGCTTTCTTT. This rearrangement joins TRBV27 to TRBJ1-1; tentatively, D is TRBD1 (5 bases). The V end lost 4 bases, the J end lost 1 base, and 10 bases lay between the germline ends. CDR3 length: 14 residues. Germline CDR1 reads MNHEY; CDR2 reads SMNVEV (reference sequence).